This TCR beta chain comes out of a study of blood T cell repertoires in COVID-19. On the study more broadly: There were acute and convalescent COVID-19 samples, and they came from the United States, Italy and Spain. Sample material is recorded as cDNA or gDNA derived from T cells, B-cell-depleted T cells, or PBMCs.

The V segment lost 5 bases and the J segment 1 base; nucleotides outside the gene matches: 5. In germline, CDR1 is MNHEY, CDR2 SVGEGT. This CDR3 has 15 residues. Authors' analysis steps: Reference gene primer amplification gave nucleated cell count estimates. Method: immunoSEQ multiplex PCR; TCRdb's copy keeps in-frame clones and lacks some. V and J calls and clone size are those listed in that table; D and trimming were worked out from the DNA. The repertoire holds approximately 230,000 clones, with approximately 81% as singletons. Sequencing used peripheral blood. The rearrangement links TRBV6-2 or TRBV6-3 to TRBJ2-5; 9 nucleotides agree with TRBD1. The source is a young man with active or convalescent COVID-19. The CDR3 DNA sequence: TGTGCCAGCAGTCCCGGGACAGGGACCCAAGAGACCCAGTACTTC. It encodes CASSPGTGTQETQYF.